One sample yielded the 24 T cell receptor beta chains listed below, sequenced in a study of blood T cell repertoires in COVID-19. Assay used: immunoSEQ multiplex PCR; TCRdb lists only in-frame clones, some missing. The profile shows 200,000 to 250,000 clones, roughly 81% of them singletons. The source material was peripheral blood. Receptors originate from a man aged 35-49 years with acute or convalescent COVID-19.

This clone was seen a single time. This chain links TRBV19 with TRBJ1-1; TRBD1 is a possible D gene (6 bases). The germline V gene encodes CDR1 LNHDA and CDR2 SQIVND (reference sequence). Deletions cut 2 bases from V and 0 bases from J, with 28 bases between. CDR3 length: 21 residues. The CDR3 DNA follows: TGTGCCAGTAGTATATCCCCGTTATTCTCAGGGGAACTTGCCATGAACACTGAAGCTTTCTTT. It specifies CASSISPLFSGELAMNTEAFF.

The chain joins TRBV7-9 to TRBJ1-5; perhaps TRBD1 as D (5 bases). The length of the CDR3 is 19 residues. Per germline, CDR1 SEHNR and CDR2 FQNEAQ (reference sequence). Trimming left V 0 bases short and J 4 bases short, with 22 bases between. DNA of the CDR3: TGTGCCAGCAGCTTAGCGAGGTGGGGCGGGACTGGGGGAAATCAGCCCCAGCATTTT. Translating it yields CASSLARWGGTGGNQPQHF.

The V call is TRBV24-1, the J call TRBJ1-5, with D maybe TRBD1 (6 bases). Germline lookup yields CDR1 KGHDR and CDR2 SFDVKD. The ends were cut back, 4 bases at V and 0 bases at J, with 9 bases in the middle. The CDR3 is made up of 15 amino acids. DNA for the CDR3: TGTGCCACCAGTGACCCACAGGGTAGCAATCAGCCCCAGCATTTT. This encodes CATSDPQGSNQPQHF.

This clone has just a few counts. The V call is TRBV7-3, the J call TRBJ2-7, with TRBD2 as a possible D gene (7 bases). V dropped 2 bases and J dropped 5 bases, with 16 bases sitting between them. The CDR3 runs to 15 residues. CDR1 SGHTA and CDR2 FQGTGA come from the germline V gene. CDR3 residues: CASSLDGGRGNEQYF. The CDR3 nucleotides read TGTGCCAGCAGCTTAGACGGGGGGCGCGGAAACGAGCAGTACTTC.

The rearrangement joins TRBV6-5 to TRBJ1-3, with TRBD1 identical over 8 bases. The trim removed 6 bases at V and 2 bases at J, leaving 3 bases unmatched. The germline gives CDR1 MNHEY, CDR2 SVGAGI. The CDR3 sequence is 14 residues long. The chain's CDR3 is CASRQTGAGNTIYF. The CDR3 DNA follows: TGTGCCAGCAGGCAGACAGGGGCTGGAAACACCATATATTTT.

V is TRBV7-2 and J is TRBJ1-6; a weak D match, TRBD1 (6 bases). V dropped 6 bases and J dropped 4 bases, with 16 bases sitting between them. In germline, CDR1 is SGHTA, CDR2 FQGNSA. CDR3 length equals 16 residues. The CDR3 loop reads CASSLKTGEYNSPLHF. CDR3 DNA sequence: TGTGCCAGCAGTCTCAAGACAGGAGAATATAATTCACCCCTCCACTTT.

This chain links TRBV24-1 with TRBJ1-5, with a tentative D call TRBD1 (5 bases). V lost 5 bases, J lost 3 bases, and 7 bases lay in between. The CDR3 runs to 13 residues. Germline-derived CDR1 and CDR2 are KGHDR and SFDVKD. The CDR3 nucleotides read TGTGCCACCAGTGCCAGGGACAATCAGCCCCAGCATTTT. It yields the protein CATSARDNQPQHF.

This chain links TRBV7-3 with TRBJ1-6; D is ambiguous. Trimming left V 3 bases short and J 8 bases short, with 8 bases between. The CDR3 spans 13 residues. The V gene's germline CDR1 is SGHTA and CDR2 FQGTGA. The DNA for the CDR3 is TGTGCCAGCAGCTTTAGCCGGGATTCACCCCTCCACTTT. Translation gives CASSFSRDSPLHF.

The chain carries TRBV7-6 and TRBJ2-1, with TRBD2 as a possible D gene (6 bases). The CDR3 loop spans 15 amino acids. V lost 2 bases to trimming and J lost 4 bases, with 12 bases between them. Germline V gene data show CDR1 as SGHVS and CDR2 as FNYEAQ. CDR3 nucleotides: TGTGCCAGCAGCTTATTGGGGACTGCGTACAATGAGCAGTTCTTC. Amino acid sequence: CASSLLGTAYNEQFF. Combining the CDR3 with reference TRBV7-6 and TRBJ2-1 gives the whole variable domain GAGVSQSPRYKVTKRGQDVALRCDPISGHVSLYWYRQALGQGPEFLTYFNYEAQQDKSGLPNDRFSAERPEGSISTLTIQRTEQRDSAMYRCASSLLGTAYNEQFFGPGTRLTVL.

V usage is TRBV4-1 and J usage is TRBJ2-3; tentative D call: TRBD1 (6 bases). CDR1 MGHRA and CDR2 YSYEKL come from the germline V gene. The CDR3 consists of 19 residues. Trimming took 0 bases from V and 6 from J, leaving 25 bases between them. CDR3 loop: CASSQDLPGEQIEGDTQYF. CDR3 DNA: TGCGCCAGCAGCCAAGATCTACCAGGGGAACAGATAGAGGGGGATACGCAGTATTTT.

V gene TRBV12-3 or TRBV12-4 combines with J gene TRBJ1-1, with D unresolved. This CDR3 spans 12 amino acids. Trimming removed 3 bases at V and 4 bases at J, with 6 bases between. The CDR3 sequence: CASSFFSTEAFF. Here the CDR3 DNA reads TGTGCCAGCAGTTTCTTTTCCACTGAAGCTTTCTTT.

The rearrangement links TRBV5-4 to TRBJ2-5, with 8 positions matching TRBD2. The CDR3 is made up of 15 amino acids. Germline V gene sequence: CDR1 SGHNT, CDR2 YYREEE (reference sequence). Trimming removed 4 bases from V and 4 bases from J; junction bases left unmatched: 9. CDR3 region: CASSPGGRRAETQYF. The CDR3 region has the DNA TGTGCCAGCAGCCCGGGGGGGCGGAGGGCAGAGACCCAGTACTTC.

The V gene is TRBV9, the J gene TRBJ2-3; D might be TRBD2 (5 bases). Germline CDR1 reads SGDLS; CDR2 reads YYNGEE. The CDR3 contains 14 residues. V was shortened by 3 bases and J by 3 bases, with 11 bases between the two germline ends. In DNA, the CDR3 is TGTGCCAGCAGCGGTAGAGGAGGTACAGATACGCAGTATTTT. Translated: CASSGRGGTDTQYF.

V gene TRBV9 combines with J gene TRBJ1-2; D gene ambiguous. The CDR3 runs to 18 residues. Trimming shortened V by 0 bases and J by 7 bases, and 25 bases separated the two germline ends. From germline, CDR1 is SGDLS and CDR2 YYNGEE. The CDR3 protein is CASSVGKSDPLLGSGYTF. The DNA of the CDR3 is TGTGCCAGCAGCGTAGGAAAATCAGATCCCCTCCTAGGATCTGGCTACACCTTC.

The gene calls are TRBV5-1 and TRBJ1-1; 7 bases line up with TRBD1. The V segment lost 4 bases and the J segment 5 bases; nucleotides outside the gene matches: 8. Germline V gene lookup returns CDR1 SGHRS and CDR2 YFSETQ. This CDR3 has 14 residues. CDR3 region: CASSLGQVGTEAFF. CDR3 DNA sequence: TGCGCCAGCAGCCTAGGACAGGTAGGAACTGAAGCTTTCTTT.

The chain's CDR3 is CASSFASDRSNQPQHF. In DNA form, the CDR3 reads TGTGCCAGCAGCTTTGCGTCTGACAGGAGCAATCAGCCCCAGCATTTT. The chain is built from TRBV5-6 and TRBJ1-5, with D maybe TRBD1 (6 bases). The CDR3 is 16 residues long. Trimming removed 2 bases from V and 1 base from J, with 13 bases in between. Germline-derived CDR1 and CDR2 are SGHDT and YYEEEE.

The gene calls are TRBV7-2 and TRBJ1-2; D is undetermined. Trimming left V 0 bases short and J 2 bases short, with 7 bases between. Germline V gene sequence: CDR1 SGHTA, CDR2 FQGNSA. CDR3 length: 14 amino acids. This CDR3 is CASSLARVNYGYTF. The CDR3 nucleotides are TGTGCCAGCAGCTTAGCCCGGGTGAACTATGGCTACACCTTC.

This clone appeared once. The gene calls are TRBV4-3 and TRBJ1-2; D possibly corresponds to TRBD1 (6 bases). Per germline, CDR1 LGHNA and CDR2 YSLEER. The CDR3 loop spans 15 amino acids. V was pared by 0 bases and J by 4 bases, with 12 bases between. The CDR3 bases are TGCGCCAGCAGCCAAGAGGAGGGGGGGTCCTATGGCTACACCTTC. Encoded protein: CASSQEEGGSYGYTF.

V usage is TRBV9 and J usage is TRBJ1-4, with D hard to call. CDR1 SGDLS and CDR2 YYNGEE come from the germline V gene. V lost 1 base, J lost 6 bases, and 7 bases lay in between. This CDR3 contains 13 residues. CDR3 in DNA: TGTGCCAGCAGCGTATGGCCCGATGAAAAACTGTTTTTT. It encodes CASSVWPDEKLFF.

The chain uses TRBV5-1 and TRBJ2-3; D is ambiguous. V was trimmed by 2 bases and J by 4 bases, leaving 8 bases between them. Germline lookup yields CDR1 SGHRS and CDR2 YFSETQ. This CDR3 region has 13 residues. CDR3 amino acids: CASSLIVADTQYF. CDR3 bases: TGCGCCAGCAGCTTAATCGTCGCAGATACGCAGTATTTT.

V usage is TRBV9 and J usage is TRBJ2-1, with TRBD1 matching over 8 bases. The germline CDR1 and CDR2 sequences are SGDLS and YYNGEE. CDR3 length: 15 residues. The trim removed 2 bases at V and 2 bases at J, leaving 3 bases unmatched. CDR3 sequence reads: CASSVETGAYNEQFF. CDR3 DNA: TGTGCCAGCAGCGTGGAGACAGGGGCCTACAATGAGCAGTTCTTC.

V is TRBV2 and J is TRBJ1-1, with a tentative D call TRBD1 (5 bases). The CDR3 is 14 residues long. CDR1 SNHLY and CDR2 FYNNEI come from the germline V gene. V shed 7 bases and J shed 3 bases, with 15 bases lying between them. This CDR3 is CASTKGIEDTEAFF. CDR3 coding DNA: TGTGCCAGCACTAAGGGGATCGAGGACACTGAAGCTTTCTTT.

The CDR3 DNA reads TGTGCCAGCAGCTTAGAGTTGGGCGGGGGCGCGGGTTCACCCCTCCACTTT. This gives the protein CASSLELGGGAGSPLHF. This chain uses TRBV7-8 with TRBJ1-6, with D perhaps TRBD1 (6 bases). The V and J ends lost 1 base and 9 bases respectively, with 19 bases between them. Germline CDR1 reads SGHVS; CDR2 reads FQNEAQ. CDR3 length: 17 residues.

This clone was observed a handful of times. V usage is TRBV5-1 and J usage is TRBJ2-5; D is perhaps TRBD2 (5 bases). This CDR3 has 15 amino acids. V lost 0 bases to trimming and J lost 4 bases, with 13 bases between them. Germline V lookup: CDR1 SGHRS, CDR2 YFSETQ. CDR3 nucleotide sequence: TGCGCCAGCAGCTTGGGTAGCGTGGCAGGAGAGACCCAGTACTTC. Its translation: CASSLGSVAGETQYF.